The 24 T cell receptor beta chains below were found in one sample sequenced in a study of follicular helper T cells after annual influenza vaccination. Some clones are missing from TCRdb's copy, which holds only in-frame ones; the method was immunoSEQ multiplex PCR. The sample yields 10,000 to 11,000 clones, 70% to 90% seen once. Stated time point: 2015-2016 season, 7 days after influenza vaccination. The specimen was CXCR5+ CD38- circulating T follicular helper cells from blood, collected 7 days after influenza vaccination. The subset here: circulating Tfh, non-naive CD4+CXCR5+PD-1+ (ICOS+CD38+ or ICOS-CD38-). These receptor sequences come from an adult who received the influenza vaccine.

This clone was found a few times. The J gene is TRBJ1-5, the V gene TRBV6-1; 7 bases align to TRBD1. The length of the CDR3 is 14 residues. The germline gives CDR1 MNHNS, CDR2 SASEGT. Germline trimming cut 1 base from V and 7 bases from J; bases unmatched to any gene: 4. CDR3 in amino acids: CASSEGRGQQPQHF. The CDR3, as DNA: TGTGCCAGCAGTGAAGGGAGGGGGCAACAGCCCCAGCATTTT.

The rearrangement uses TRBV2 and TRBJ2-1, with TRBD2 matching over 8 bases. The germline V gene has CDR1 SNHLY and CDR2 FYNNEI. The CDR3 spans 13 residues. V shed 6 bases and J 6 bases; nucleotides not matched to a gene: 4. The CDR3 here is CASRVGGGNEQFF. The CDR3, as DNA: TGTGCCAGCAGGGTCGGGGGGGGCAATGAGCAGTTCTTC. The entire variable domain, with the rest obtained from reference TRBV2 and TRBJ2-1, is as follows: EPEVTQTPSHQVTQMGQEVILRCVPISNHLYFYWYRQILGQKVEFLVSFYNNEISEKSEIFDDQFSVERPDGSNFTLKIRSTKLEDSAMYFCASRVGGGNEQFFGPGTRLTVL.

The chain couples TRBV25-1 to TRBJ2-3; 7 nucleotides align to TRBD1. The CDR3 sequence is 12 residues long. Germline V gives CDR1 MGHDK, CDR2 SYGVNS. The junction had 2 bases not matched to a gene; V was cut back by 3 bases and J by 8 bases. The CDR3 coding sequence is TGTGCCAGCAGTGAGGGACAGATTACGCAGTATTTT. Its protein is CASSEGQITQYF.

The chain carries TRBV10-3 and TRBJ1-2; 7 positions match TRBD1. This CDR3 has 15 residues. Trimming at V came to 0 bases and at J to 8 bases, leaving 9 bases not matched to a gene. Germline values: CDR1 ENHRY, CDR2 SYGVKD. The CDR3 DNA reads TGTGCCATCAGTGAGTCGTACACAGGGGTTGGAGGCTACACCTTC. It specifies CAISESYTGVGGYTF.

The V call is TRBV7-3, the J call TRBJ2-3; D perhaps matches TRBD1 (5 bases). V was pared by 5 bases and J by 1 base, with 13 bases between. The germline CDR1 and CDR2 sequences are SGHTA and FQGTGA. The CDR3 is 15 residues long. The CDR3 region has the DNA TGTGCCAGCAGCCCCACCCTAGGGGGCACAGATACGCAGTATTTT. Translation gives CASSPTLGGTDTQYF. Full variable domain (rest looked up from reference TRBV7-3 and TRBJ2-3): GAGVSQTPSNKVTEKGKYVELRCDPISGHTALYWYRQSLGQGPEFLIYFQGTGAADDSGLPNDRFFAVRPEGSVSTLKIQRTERGDSAVYLCASSPTLGGTDTQYFGPGTRLTVL.

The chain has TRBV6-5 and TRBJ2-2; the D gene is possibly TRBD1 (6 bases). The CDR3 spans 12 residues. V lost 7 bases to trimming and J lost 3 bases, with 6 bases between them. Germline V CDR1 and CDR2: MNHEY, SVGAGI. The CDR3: CASTGDTGELFF. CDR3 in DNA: TGTGCCAGCACAGGGGACACCGGGGAGCTGTTTTTT.

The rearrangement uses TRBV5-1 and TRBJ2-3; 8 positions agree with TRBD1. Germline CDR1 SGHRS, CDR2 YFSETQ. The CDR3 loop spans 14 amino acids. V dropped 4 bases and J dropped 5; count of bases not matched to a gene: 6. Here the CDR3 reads CASSPSDREDTQYF. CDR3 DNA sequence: TGCGCCAGCAGCCCGTCGGACAGGGAAGATACGCAGTATTTT.

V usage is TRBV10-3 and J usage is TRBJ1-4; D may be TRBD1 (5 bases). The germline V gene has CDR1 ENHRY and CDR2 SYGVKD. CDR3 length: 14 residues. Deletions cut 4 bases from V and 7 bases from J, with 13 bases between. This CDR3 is CAISAEMTAEKLFF. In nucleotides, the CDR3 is TGTGCCATCAGTGCAGAAATGACAGCTGAAAAACTGTTTTTT.

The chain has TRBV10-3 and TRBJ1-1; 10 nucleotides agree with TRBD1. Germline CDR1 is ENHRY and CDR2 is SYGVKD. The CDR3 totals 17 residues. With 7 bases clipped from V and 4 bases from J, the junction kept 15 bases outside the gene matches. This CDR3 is CAINGDEEGQGGTEAFF. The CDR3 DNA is TGTGCCATCAACGGAGATGAAGAAGGACAGGGGGGCACTGAAGCTTTCTTT.

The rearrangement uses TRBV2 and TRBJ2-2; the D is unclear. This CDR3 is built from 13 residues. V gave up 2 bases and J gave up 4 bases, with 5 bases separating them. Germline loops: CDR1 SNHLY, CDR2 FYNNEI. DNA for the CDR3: TGTGCCAGCAGTGAATATACCACCGGGGAGCTGTTTTTT. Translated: CASSEYTTGELFF.

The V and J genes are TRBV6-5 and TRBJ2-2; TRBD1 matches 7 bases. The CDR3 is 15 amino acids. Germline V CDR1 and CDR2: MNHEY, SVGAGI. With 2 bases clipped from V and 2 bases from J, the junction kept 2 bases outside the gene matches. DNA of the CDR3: TGTGCCAGCAGTTACGGGACAGATAACACCGGGGAGCTGTTTTTT. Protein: CASSYGTDNTGELFF.

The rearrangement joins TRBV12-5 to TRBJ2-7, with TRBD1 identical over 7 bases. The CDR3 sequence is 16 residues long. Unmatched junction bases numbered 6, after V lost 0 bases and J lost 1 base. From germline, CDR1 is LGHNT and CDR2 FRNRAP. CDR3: CASGLVLGTASYEQYF. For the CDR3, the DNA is TGTGCTAGTGGTTTGGTACTAGGGACAGCATCCTACGAGCAGTACTTC.

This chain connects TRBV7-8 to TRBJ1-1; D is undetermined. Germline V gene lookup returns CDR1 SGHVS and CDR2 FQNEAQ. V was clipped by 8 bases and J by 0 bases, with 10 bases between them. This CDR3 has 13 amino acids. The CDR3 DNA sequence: TGTGCCAGCCTTAGGGCTTTGAACACTGAAGCTTTCTTT. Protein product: CASLRALNTEAFF. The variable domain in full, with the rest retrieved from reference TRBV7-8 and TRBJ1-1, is GAGVSQSPRYKVAKRGQDVALRCDPISGHVSLFWYQQALGQGPEFLTYFQNEAQLDKSGLPSDRFFAERPEGSVSTLKIQRTQQEDSAVYLCASLRALNTEAFFGQGTRLTVV.

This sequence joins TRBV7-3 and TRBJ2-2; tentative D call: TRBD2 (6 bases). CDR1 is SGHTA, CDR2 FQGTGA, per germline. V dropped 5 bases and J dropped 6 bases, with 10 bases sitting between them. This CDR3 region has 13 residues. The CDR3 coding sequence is TGTGCCAGCAGCCAAACTAGCTCCGGGGAGCTGTTTTTT. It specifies CASSQTSSGELFF.

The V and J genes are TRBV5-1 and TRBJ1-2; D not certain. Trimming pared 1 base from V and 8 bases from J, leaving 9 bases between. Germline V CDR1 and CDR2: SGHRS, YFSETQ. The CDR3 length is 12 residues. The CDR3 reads CASSLSGVGYTF. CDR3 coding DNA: TGCGCCAGCAGCTTGTCTGGGGTGGGCTACACCTTC.

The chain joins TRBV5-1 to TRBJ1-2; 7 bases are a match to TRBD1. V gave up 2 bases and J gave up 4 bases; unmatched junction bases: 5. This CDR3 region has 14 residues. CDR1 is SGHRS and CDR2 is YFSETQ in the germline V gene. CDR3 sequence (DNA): TGCGCCAGCAGCTTAGGGACAGCGAGCTATGGCTACACCTTC. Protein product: CASSLGTASYGYTF.

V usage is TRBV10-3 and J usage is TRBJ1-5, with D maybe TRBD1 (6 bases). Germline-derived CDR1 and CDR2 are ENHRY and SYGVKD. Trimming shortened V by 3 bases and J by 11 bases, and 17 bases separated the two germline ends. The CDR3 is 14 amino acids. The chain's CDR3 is CAISEGAAQGSQHF. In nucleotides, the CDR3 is TGTGCCATCAGTGAAGGGGCGGCTCAGGGGTCCCAGCATTTT.

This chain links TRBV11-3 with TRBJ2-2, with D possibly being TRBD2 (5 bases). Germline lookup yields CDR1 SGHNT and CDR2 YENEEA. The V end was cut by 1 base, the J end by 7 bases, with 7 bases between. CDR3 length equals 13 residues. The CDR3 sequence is CASSLVGGGELFF. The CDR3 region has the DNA TGTGCCAGCAGCTTAGTAGGAGGCGGGGAGCTGTTTTTT.

For the CDR3, the DNA is TGCGCCAGCACAAACCCCCCAACTAACGAGCAGTACTTC. Translation gives CASTNPPTNEQYF. The gene calls are TRBV5-1 and TRBJ2-7; D gene uncertain. CDR3 size: 13 residues. V dropped 6 bases and J dropped 5 bases, with 15 bases sitting between them. The germline CDR1 and CDR2 sequences are SGHRS and YFSETQ.

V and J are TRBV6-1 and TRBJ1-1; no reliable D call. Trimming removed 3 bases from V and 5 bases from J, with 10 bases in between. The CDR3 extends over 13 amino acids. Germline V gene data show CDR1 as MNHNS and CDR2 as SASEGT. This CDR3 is CASSEWDRTEAFF. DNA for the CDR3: TGTGCCAGCAGTGAGTGGGATCGGACTGAAGCTTTCTTT.

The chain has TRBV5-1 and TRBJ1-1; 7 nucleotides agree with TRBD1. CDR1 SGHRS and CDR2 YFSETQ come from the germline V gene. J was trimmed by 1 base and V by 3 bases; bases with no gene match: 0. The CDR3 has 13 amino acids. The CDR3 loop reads CASSWDRNTEAFF. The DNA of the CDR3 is TGCGCCAGCAGCTGGGACAGGAACACTGAAGCTTTCTTT.

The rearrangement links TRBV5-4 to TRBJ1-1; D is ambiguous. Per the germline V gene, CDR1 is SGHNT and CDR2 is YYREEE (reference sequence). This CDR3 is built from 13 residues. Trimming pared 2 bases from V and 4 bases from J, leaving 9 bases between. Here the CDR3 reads CASSFKGVTEAFF. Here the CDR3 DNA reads TGTGCCAGCAGCTTCAAGGGTGTCACTGAAGCTTTCTTT.

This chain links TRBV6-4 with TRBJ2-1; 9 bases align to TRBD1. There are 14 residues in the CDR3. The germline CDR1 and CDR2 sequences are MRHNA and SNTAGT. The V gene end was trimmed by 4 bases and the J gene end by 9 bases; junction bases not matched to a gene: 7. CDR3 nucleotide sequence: TGTGCCAGCAGTGTGGGGACAGGGAGCTTTGAGCAGTTCTTC. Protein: CASSVGTGSFEQFF.

DNA of the CDR3: TGTGCCAGTAGTAGACGACAGGGGGCCTACAATCAGCCCCAGCATTTT. Translating it yields CASSRRQGAYNQPQHF. The gene calls are TRBV19 and TRBJ1-5, with 10 positions matching TRBD1. Germline-derived CDR1 and CDR2 are LNHDA and SQIVND (reference sequence). Losses at the gene ends were 4 bases for V and 3 bases for J; bases not matched to a gene: 6. This CDR3 has 16 amino acids. The entire variable domain, with the rest obtained from reference TRBV19 and TRBJ1-5, is as follows: DGGITQSPKYLFRKEGQNVTLSCEQNLNHDAMYWYRQDPGQGLRLIYYSQIVNDFQKGDIAEGYSVSREKKESFPLTVTSAQKNPTAFYLCASSRRQGAYNQPQHFGDGTRLSIL.